This note documents a single T cell receptor beta chain sequence. What it binds is unknown. This sample was included in a study of cytomegalovirus exposure and HLA in healthy donors. Study-level points and caveats: Later findings reportedly placed an Asian-associated ancestry cluster below the approximately 670-donor mean for N-insertions. The study put some 150 TCR beta chains on its list as cytomegalovirus-associated.

With 60 Vbeta and 13 Jbeta primers, the PCR was carried out. Sequencing used immunoSEQ multiplex PCR; TCRdb keeps in-frame clones, though not all of them. The sample has roughly 88,000 clones, around 70% seen once; the top ten hold approximately 2.9%. From germline, CDR1 is GTSNPN and CDR2 SVGIG (reference sequence). The V and J ends lost 0 bases and 3 bases respectively, with 9 bases between them. The CDR3 is made up of 14 amino acids. Sequencing input: PBMCs. The chain employs TRBV30 and TRBJ1-5; no firm D call. This TCR derives from a man aged 45-60 years in good health and CMV-seronegative. CDR3 bases: TGTGCCTGGAGTGTCAGTCAGAACAATCAGCCCCAGCATTTT. It is translated as CAWSVSQNNQPQHF.